This TCR beta chain was sequenced in a study of T-cell memory formation after mild COVID-19. Trimming stripped 6 bases from V and 0 bases from J, with 33 bases between. The CDR3 extends over 21 amino acids. Germline V gene lookup returns CDR1 MNHNY and CDR2 SVGAGI (reference sequence). TCRdb analysed the 5' RACE reads with MiXCR anew, one entry per CDR3 protein. The table includes 560,000 or so distinct CDR3 sequences, roughly 17% detected once. The sequenced sample was PBMCs or a T cell subset sorted from them (not recorded which). The J gene is TRBJ2-7, the V gene TRBV6-6; D is perhaps TRBD1 or TRBD2 (5 bases each). The sequence derives from an adult woman who had mild COVID-19 (a few samples of this study predate the infection). Cell type and time point are not known. The DNA of the CDR3 is TGTGCCAGCAGCCCTTCCTTTGCCGGGACGGAGCACTCAATTAGCTCCTACGAGCAGTACTTC. Protein product: CASSPSFAGTEHSISSYEQYF.